This TCR beta chain originates from a study of cytotoxic CD8 clonotypes in ibrutinib-treated CLL (dated by TCRdb to the early 2020s). Looking at the study overall: The cohort was composed of ten to eleven relapsed/refractory and roughly 16 treatment-naive patients; IGHV unmutated status was identified in roughly 18 patients. Response samples were obtained after a median of roughly eleven months of treatment, with a range of roughly 6 to 40 months. An average of 255,043 productive templates and approximately 91,000 productive rearrangements was obtained per sample. Of the 86 participants in the trial, about two dozen had longitudinal samples available. Cryopreserved peripheral blood mononuclear cells were collected at three points: before therapy, at response, and at either sustained remission or disease progression. Partial responses were observed in around 25 patients and complete responses in 2; after a median follow-up of around 68 months, remission was maintained in 14 patients and progression was observed in approximately 12. The paper's findings and limits, for the study overall: Public clonotypes were rare and either shrank or stayed stable during treatment, and the rise in clonality at ibrutinib response reflected expansion of private clonotypes. Sampling times were not matched between patients in sustained remission and patients whose disease was progressing, and lymph node repertoires were not examined. Baseline clonality exceeded that of age-matched healthy donors and correlated strongly with circulating CD8+ T-cell counts. Clonality rose at ibrutinib response, remained stable during sustained remission, and dropped back toward baseline at progression.

On a MiSeq, deep resolution sequencing aimed for a depth between 1 in 1 million and 1 in 200,000 T cells, with each clonotype covered approximately 10x on average. The immunoSEQ hsTCRB Kit was used to generate TCR beta libraries. The original pipeline was this. ImmunoSEQ Data Assistant and ImmunoSEQ Analyzer were used for data analysis, and V, D and J genes were assigned according to IMGT definitions. Clonality was computed as one minus normalized Shannon entropy of productive rearrangement frequencies, ranging from 0 to 1. Public clonotype analysis was restricted to overrepresented clonotypes comprising at least 0.05% of each patient's repertoire. Approximately 12 repertoires from age-matched healthy donors, obtained from immuneACCESS, served as clonality controls. TCRdb re-hosts the immuneACCESS table, in-frame sequences only. Its copies lack some clones; in the studies checked, an unresolved V gene accounts for under half of them, and the cause for the rest is not known. Clone size and V and J calls were adopted from that table, with D and trimming inferred from the DNA. In all, the sample holds hundreds of thousands of clones, and about 77% of those were seen once. The ten largest clones add up to over 5.5% of the sample.

This clone was observed a few times. Its recognized antigen is unknown. The sample holds no much larger clone one base away, and base qualities are not on file. For TCR beta library preparation, approximately 2 micrograms of genomic DNA were extracted from the cryopreserved PBMCs. Longitudinal blood samples from CLL patients on ibrutinib monotherapy underwent high-throughput TCR beta sequencing. The patients took part in an open-label, single-center phase 2 trial of ibrutinib monotherapy. Source: PBMCs, taken before ibrutinib treatment. The TCR sequence derives from a human donor with chronic lymphocytic leukemia.

The DNA is as follows: TGTGCCAGCAGTGTAACGGGGACTAACTATGGCTACACCTTC. It translates as CASSVTGTNYGYTF. The sequence is built from TRBV2 and TRBJ1-2; no confident D gene assignment can be made. For CDR1 and CDR2, the germline V gene lists SNHLY and FYNNEI. V loses 4 bases, J loses 0 bases, and the germline ends lie 9 bases apart. The CDR3 sequence holds 14 residues, the cysteine and phenylalanine included. The read is trimmed to its CDR3 DNA, 42 bases read in frame from base 1.